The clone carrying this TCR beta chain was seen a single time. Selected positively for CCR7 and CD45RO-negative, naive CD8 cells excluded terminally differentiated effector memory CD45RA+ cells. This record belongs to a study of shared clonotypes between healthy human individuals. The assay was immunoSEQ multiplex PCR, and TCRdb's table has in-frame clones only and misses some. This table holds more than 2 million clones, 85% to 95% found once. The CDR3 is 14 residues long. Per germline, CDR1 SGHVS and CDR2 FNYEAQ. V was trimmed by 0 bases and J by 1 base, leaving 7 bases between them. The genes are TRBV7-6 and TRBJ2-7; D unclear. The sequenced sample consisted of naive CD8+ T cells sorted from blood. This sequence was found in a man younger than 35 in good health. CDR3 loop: CASSLAVESYEQYF. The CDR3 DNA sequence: TGTGCCAGCAGCTTAGCTGTCGAATCCTACGAGCAGTACTTC.